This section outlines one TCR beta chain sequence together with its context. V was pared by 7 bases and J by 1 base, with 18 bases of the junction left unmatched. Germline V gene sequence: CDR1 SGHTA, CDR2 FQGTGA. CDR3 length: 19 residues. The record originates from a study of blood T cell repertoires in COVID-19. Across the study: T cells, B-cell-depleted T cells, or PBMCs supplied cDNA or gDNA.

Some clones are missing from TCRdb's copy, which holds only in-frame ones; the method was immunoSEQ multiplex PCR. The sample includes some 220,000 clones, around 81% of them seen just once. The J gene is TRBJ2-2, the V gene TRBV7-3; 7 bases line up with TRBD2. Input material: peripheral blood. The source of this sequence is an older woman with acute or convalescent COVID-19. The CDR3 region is CASTASPESGALNTGELFF. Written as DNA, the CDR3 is TGTGCCAGCACGGCGTCACCCGAAAGCGGGGCACTGAACACCGGGGAGCTGTTTTTT.